This TCR beta chain is drawn from a study of T cells after yellow fever vaccination. Broader study findings: A faster peak, day 5 versus 15, was reached by the weaker secondary response.

Template switching by 5'RACE produced TCR cDNA, adding a universal primer site and UMIs. TCRdb ran MiXCR on the 5' RACE reads and lists one entry per CDR3 protein. The sample yields approximately 550,000 distinct CDR3 sequences, less than 20% seen once. Germline CDR1 reads SGHAT; CDR2 reads FQNNGV. The V end lost 5 bases, the J end lost 4 bases, and 10 bases lay between the germline ends. The CDR3 extends over 13 amino acids. This clonotype was detected only a few times. As yet, its antigen is unknown. The starting material was PBMCs, obtained 15 days after the yellow fever booster vaccination. The chain recombines TRBV11-2 with TRBJ2-3, with D tentatively TRBD1 (5 bases). The TCR sequence derives from a man under 40 who received the YFV17D yellow fever vaccine. The CDR3 spells CASSAWGPDTQYF. The CDR3 nucleotides read TGTGCCAGCAGCGCCTGGGGCCCAGATACGCAGTATTTT.